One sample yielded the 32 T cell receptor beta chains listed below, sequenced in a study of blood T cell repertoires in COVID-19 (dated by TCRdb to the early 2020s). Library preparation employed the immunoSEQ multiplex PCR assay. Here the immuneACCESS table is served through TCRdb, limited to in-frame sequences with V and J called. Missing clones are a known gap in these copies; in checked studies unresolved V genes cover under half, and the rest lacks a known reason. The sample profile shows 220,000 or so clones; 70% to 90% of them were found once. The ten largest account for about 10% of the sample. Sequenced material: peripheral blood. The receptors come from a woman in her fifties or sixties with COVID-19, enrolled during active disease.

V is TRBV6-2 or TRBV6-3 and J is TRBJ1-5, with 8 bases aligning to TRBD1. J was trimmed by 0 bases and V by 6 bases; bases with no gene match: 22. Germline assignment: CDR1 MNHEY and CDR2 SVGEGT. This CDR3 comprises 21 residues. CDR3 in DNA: TGTGCCAGCAGCCTCCCTACTAAGACAGGGGAGACGCTTTATAGCAATCAGCCCCAGCATTTT. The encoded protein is CASSLPTKTGETLYSNQPQHF.

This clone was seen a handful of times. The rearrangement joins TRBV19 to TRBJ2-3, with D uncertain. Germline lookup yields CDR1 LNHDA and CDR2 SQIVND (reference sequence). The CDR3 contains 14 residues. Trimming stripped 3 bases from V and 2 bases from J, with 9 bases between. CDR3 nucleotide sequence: TGTGCCAGTAGTATTTGGCAGAACACAGATACGCAGTATTTT. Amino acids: CASSIWQNTDTQYF. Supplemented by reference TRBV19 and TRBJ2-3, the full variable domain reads DGGITQSPKYLFRKEGQNVTLSCEQNLNHDAMYWYRQDPGQGLRLIYYSQIVNDFQKGDIAEGYSVSREKKESFPLTVTSAQKNPTAFYLCASSIWQNTDTQYFGPGTRLTVL.

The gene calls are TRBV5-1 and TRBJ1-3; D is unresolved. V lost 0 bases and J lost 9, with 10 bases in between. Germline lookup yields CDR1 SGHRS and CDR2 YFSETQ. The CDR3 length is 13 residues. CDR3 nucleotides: TGCGCCAGCAGCTTGGACCTTCAAGCCACCATATATTTT. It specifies CASSLDLQATIYF.

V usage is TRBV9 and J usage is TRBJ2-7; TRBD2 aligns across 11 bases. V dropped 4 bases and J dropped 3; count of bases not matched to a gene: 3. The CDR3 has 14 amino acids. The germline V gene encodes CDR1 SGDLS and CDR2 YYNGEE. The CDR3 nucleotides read TGTGCCAGCAGCTCGGGACTAGCGGACTACGAGCAGTACTTC. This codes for CASSSGLADYEQYF.

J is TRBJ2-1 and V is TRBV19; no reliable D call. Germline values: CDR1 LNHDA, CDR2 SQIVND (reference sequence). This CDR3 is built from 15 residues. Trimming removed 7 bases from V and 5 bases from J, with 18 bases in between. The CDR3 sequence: CASKRPSLVDNEQFF. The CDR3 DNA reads TGTGCCAGTAAGAGGCCCAGTCTCGTGGACAATGAGCAGTTCTTC.

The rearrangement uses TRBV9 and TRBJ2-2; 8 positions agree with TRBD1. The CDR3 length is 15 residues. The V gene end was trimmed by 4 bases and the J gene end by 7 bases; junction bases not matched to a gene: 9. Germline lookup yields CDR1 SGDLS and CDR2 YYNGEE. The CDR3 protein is CASSTRQGSGGELFF. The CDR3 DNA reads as TGTGCCAGCAGCACACGACAGGGGAGCGGCGGGGAGCTGTTTTTT.

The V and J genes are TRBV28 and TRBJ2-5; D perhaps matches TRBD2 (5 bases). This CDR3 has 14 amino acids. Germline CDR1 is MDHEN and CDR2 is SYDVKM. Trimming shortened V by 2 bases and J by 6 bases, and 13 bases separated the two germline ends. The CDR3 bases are TGTGCCAGCAGTTTAGTTCTGGGCGGGCAGACCCAGTACTTC. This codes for CASSLVLGGQTQYF.

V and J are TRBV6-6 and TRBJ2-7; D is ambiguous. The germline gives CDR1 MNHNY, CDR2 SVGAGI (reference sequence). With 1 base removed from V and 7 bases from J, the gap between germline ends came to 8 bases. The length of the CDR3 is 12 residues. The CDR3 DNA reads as TGTGCCAGCAGTTACTACACGGGTGAGCAGTACTTC. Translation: CASSYYTGEQYF.

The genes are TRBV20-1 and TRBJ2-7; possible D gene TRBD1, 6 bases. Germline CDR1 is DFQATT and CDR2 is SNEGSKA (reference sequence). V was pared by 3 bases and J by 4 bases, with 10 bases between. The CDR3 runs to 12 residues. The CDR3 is CSASPRGYEQYF. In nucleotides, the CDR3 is TGCAGTGCTAGTCCCAGGGGTTACGAGCAGTACTTC.

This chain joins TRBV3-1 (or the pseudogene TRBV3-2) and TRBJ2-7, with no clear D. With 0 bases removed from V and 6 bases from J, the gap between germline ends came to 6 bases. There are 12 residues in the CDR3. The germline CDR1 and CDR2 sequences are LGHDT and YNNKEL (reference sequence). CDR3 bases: TGTGCCAGCAGCCAAGACTCCCCCGAGCAGTACTTC. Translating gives CASSQDSPEQYF.

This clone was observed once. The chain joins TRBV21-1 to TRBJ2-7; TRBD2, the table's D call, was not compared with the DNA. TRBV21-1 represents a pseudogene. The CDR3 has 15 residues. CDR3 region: CASKPTSDSTYEQYV. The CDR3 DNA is TGTGCCAGCAAGCCGACTAGCGACTCAACCTACGAGCAGTACGTC.

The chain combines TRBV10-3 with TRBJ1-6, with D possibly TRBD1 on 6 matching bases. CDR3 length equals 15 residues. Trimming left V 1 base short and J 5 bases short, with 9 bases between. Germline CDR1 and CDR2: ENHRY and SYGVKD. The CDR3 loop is CAISEYGDNNSPLHF. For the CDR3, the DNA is TGTGCCATCAGTGAGTACGGGGACAATAATTCACCCCTCCACTTT.

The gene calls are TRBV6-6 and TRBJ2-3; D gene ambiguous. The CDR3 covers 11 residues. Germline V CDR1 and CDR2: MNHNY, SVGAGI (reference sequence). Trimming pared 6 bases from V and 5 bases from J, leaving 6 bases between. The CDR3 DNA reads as TGTGCCAGCAGCCGTCTAGATACGCAGTATTTT. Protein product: CASSRLDTQYF.

The CDR3 bases are TGTGCCAGCAGTTTGACAGGGGGAACTGAAGCTTTCTTT. It encodes CASSLTGGTEAFF. The V gene is TRBV2, the J gene TRBJ1-1; 9 bases line up with TRBD1. Germline CDR1 SNHLY, CDR2 FYNNEI. The V segment lost 5 bases and the J segment 5 bases; nucleotides outside the gene matches: 3. The length of the CDR3 is 13 residues. Full variable domain (outside the CDR3, taken from reference TRBV2 and TRBJ1-1): EPEVTQTPSHQVTQMGQEVILRCVPISNHLYFYWYRQILGQKVEFLVSFYNNEISEKSEIFDDQFSVERPDGSNFTLKIRSTKLEDSAMYFCASSLTGGTEAFFGQGTRLTVV.

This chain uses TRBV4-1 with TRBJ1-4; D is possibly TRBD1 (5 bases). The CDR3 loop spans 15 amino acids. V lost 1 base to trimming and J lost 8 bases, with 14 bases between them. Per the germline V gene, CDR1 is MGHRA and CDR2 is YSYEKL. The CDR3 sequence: CASSQAKGVGEKLFF. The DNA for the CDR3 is TGCGCCAGCAGCCAAGCCAAAGGGGTGGGGGAAAAACTGTTTTTT.

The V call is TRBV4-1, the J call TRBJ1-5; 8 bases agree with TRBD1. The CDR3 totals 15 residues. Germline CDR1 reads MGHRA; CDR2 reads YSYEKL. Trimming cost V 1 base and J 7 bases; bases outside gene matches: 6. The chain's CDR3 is CASSQGTGYRQPQHF. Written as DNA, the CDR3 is TGCGCCAGCAGCCAAGGGACAGGGTATAGACAGCCCCAGCATTTT.

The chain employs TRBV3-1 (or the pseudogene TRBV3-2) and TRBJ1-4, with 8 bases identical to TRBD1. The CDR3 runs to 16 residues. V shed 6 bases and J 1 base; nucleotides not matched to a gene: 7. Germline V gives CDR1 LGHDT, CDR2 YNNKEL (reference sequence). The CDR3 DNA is TGTGCCAGCAGTACGGGACAGGTCGGAACTAATGAAAAACTGTTTTTT. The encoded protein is CASSTGQVGTNEKLFF.

The CDR3 reads CASSLAGAYEQYF. For the CDR3, the DNA is TGTGCCAGCAGCTTGGCGGGGGCCTACGAGCAGTACTTC. The V call is TRBV11-3, the J call TRBJ2-7; 7 positions match TRBD2. The CDR3 length is 13 residues. The junction had 1 base not matched to a gene; V was cut back by 3 bases and J by 2 bases. The germline gives CDR1 SGHNT, CDR2 YENEEA.

CDR3 DNA sequence: TGTGCCAGCAGTCCCCGGAGGGTCGAACAGCCCCAGCATTTT. Its protein product is CASSPRRVEQPQHF. The V call is TRBV6-2 or TRBV6-3, the J call TRBJ1-5, with D hard to call. V was trimmed by 5 bases and J by 7 bases, leaving 15 bases between them. This CDR3 has 14 residues. The V gene's germline CDR1 is MNHEY and CDR2 SVGEGT.

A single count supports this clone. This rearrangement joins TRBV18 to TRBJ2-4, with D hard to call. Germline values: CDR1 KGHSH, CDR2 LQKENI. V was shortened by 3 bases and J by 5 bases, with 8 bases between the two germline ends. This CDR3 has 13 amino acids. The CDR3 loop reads CASSPNRENIQYF. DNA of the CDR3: TGTGCCAGCTCACCTAACAGAGAAAACATTCAGTACTTC. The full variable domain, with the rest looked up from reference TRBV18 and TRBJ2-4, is NAGVMQNPRHLVRRRGQEARLRCSPMKGHSHVYWYRQLPEEGLKFMVYLQKENIIDESGMPKERFSAEFPKEGPSILRIQQVVRGDSAAYFCASSPNRENIQYFGAGTRLSVL.

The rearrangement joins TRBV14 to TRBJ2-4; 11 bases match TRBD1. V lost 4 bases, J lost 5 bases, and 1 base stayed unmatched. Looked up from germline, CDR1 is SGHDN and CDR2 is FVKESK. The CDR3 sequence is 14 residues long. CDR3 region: CASSRTGGQNIQYF. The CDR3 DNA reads TGTGCCAGCAGCCGGACAGGGGGCCAAAACATTCAGTACTTC.

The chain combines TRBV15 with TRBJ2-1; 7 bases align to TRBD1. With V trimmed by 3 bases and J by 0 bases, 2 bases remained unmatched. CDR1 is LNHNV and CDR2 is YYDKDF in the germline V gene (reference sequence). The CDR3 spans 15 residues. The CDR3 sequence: CATSRTGSSYNEQFF. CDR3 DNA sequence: TGTGCCACCAGCAGGACAGGGAGCTCCTACAATGAGCAGTTCTTC.

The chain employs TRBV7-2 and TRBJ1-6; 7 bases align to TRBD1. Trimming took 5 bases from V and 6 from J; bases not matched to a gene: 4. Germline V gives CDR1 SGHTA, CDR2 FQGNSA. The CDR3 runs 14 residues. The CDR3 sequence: CASSHRGINSPLHF. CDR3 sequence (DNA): TGTGCCAGCAGCCACAGGGGAATTAATTCACCCCTCCACTTT.

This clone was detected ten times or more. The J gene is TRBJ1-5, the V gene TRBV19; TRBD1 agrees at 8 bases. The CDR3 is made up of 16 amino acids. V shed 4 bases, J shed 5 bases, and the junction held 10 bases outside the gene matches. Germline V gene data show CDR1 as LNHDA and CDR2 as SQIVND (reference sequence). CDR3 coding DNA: TGTGCCAGTAGTACCAGGACAGGGCTTTTCGATCAGCCCCAGCATTTT. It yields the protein CASSTRTGLFDQPQHF.

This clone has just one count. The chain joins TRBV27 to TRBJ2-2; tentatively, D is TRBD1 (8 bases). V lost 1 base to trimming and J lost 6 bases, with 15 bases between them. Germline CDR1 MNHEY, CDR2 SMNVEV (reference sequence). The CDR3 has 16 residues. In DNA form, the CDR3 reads TGTGCCAGCAGTTTATATAGGACAGGGAGGGCCGGGGAGCTGTTTTTT. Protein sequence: CASSLYRTGRAGELFF.

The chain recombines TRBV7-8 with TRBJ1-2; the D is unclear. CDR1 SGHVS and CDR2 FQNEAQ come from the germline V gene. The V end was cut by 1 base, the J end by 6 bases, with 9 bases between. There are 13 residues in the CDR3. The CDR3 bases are TGTGCCAGCAGCTTAGTAGGGCGGGATGGCTACACCTTC. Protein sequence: CASSLVGRDGYTF.

CDR3 sequence: CASSQARGFYGYTF. DNA of the CDR3: TGCGCCAGCAGCCAAGCGAGGGGGTTCTATGGCTACACCTTC. The V call is TRBV4-1, the J call TRBJ1-2; TRBD1 is a possible D gene (6 bases). This CDR3 has 14 amino acids. CDR1 is MGHRA and CDR2 is YSYEKL in the germline V gene. V dropped 1 base and J dropped 4 bases, with 10 bases sitting between them.

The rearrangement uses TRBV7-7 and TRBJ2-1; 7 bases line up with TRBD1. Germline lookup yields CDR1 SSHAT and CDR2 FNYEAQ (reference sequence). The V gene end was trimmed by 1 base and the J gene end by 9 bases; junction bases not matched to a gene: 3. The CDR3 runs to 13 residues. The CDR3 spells CASSLETGSEQFF. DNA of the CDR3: TGTGCCAGCAGCTTAGAGACAGGGAGTGAGCAGTTCTTC.

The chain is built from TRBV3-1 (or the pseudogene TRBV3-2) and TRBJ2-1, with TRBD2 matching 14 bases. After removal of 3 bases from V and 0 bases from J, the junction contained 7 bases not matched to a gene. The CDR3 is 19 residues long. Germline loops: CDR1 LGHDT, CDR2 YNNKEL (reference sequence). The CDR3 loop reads CASSHRTSGGPGSYNEQFF. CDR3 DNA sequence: TGTGCCAGCAGCCACCGGACTAGCGGGGGGCCGGGCTCCTACAATGAGCAGTTCTTC.

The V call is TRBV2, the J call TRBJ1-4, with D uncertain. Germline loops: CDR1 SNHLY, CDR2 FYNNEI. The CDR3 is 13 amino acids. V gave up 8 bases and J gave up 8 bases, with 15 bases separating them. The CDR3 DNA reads TGTGCCAGCGGGTCGGACGGGGTGGAAAAACTGTTTTTT. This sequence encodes CASGSDGVEKLFF.

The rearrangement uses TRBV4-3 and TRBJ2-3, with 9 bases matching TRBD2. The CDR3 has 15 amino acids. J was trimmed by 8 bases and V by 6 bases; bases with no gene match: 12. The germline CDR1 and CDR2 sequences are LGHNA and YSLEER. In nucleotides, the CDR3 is TGCGCCAGCAGTAAACATAGCGGGGGCGGGGGTACGCAGTATTTT. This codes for CASSKHSGGGGTQYF.

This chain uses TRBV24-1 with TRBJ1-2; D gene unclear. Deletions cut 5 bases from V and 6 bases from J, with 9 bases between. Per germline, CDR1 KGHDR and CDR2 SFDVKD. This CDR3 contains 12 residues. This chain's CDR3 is CATSGYIDGYTF. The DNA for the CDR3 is TGTGCCACCAGTGGGTACATTGATGGCTACACCTTC.